This entry lists 22 T cell receptor beta chains sequenced from one sample in a study of shared clonotypes between healthy human individuals (dated by TCRdb to 2019 to 2021). The protocol used for the library was the immunoSEQ multiplex PCR assay. Held by TCRdb, this immuneACCESS table contains in-frame sequences only and omits some clones. Under half of the omission traces to an unresolved V gene where checked; the cause of the rest is unknown. This sample lists approximately 1,500,000 clones; 95% to 99% were detected once. About 0.45% of the sample goes to the ten largest clones. The sequencing input was naive CD4+ T cells sorted from blood. Taken with the paper, the label for cell subset or site translates to: CD45RA+ positively selected. These receptors came from a man aged 25-40 years in good health.

The CDR3 is CASSSGTSGHNEQFF. The CDR3 region has the DNA TGTGCCAGCAGCTCCGGGACTAGCGGACACAATGAGCAGTTCTTC. The chain is built from TRBV5-8 and TRBJ2-1; TRBD2 matches 11 bases. The CDR3 loop spans 15 amino acids. With V trimmed by 3 bases and J by 5 bases, 4 bases remained unmatched. Germline lookup yields CDR1 SGHTS and CDR2 YDEGEE.

The chain recombines TRBV9 with TRBJ2-7, with TRBD2 identical over 7 bases. Germline CDR1 and CDR2: SGDLS and YYNGEE. V lost 0 bases and J lost 0; bases outside the gene matches: 6. The CDR3 is made up of 16 amino acids. The CDR3 DNA sequence: TGTGCCAGCAGCGTAGGACTAGCCCCAAGCTCCTACGAGCAGTACTTC. This encodes CASSVGLAPSSYEQYF.

The V call is TRBV5-1, the J call TRBJ1-1, with 9 bases fitting TRBD1. Looked up from germline, CDR1 is SGHRS and CDR2 is YFSETQ. The CDR3 spans 14 residues. Losses at the gene ends were 3 bases for V and 5 bases for J; bases not matched to a gene: 5. The CDR3 loop reads CASSSDRGETEAFF. The CDR3 DNA is TGCGCCAGCAGCTCGGACAGGGGAGAAACTGAAGCTTTCTTT.

Points on this clone: Other DNA sequences in this specimen translate into the identical CDR3. V is TRBV18 and J is TRBJ2-2; tentatively, D is TRBD1 or TRBD2 (5 bases each). Trimming shortened V by 3 bases and J by 2 bases, and 10 bases separated the two germline ends. Germline loops: CDR1 KGHSH, CDR2 LQKENI. This CDR3 comprises 15 residues. The CDR3 nucleotides read TGTGCCAGCTCACCGTCGGGACCTAACACCGGGGAGCTGTTTTTT. It is translated as CASSPSGPNTGELFF.

The V gene is TRBV29-1, the J gene TRBJ2-2, with D perhaps assigned TRBD1 or TRBD2 (5 bases each). V lost 5 bases, J lost 5 bases, and 15 bases lay in between. The V gene's germline CDR1 is SQVTM and CDR2 ANQGSEA. The CDR3 consists of 14 residues. CDR3 residues: CSVRGRLATGELFF. CDR3 in DNA: TGCAGCGTTAGGGGCCGGCTAGCAACCGGGGAGCTGTTTTTT.

This chain uses TRBV28 with TRBJ2-3; D is possibly TRBD2 (6 bases). Trimming left V 5 bases short and J 2 bases short, with 14 bases between. The CDR3 has 15 residues. CDR1 MDHEN and CDR2 SYDVKM come from the germline V gene. CDR3 sequence reads: CASSQRVAHTDTQYF. The CDR3 DNA follows: TGTGCCAGCAGTCAGCGGGTGGCCCACACAGATACGCAGTATTTT.

The chain has TRBV15 and TRBJ2-3, with TRBD1 as a possible D gene (6 bases). Trimming shortened V by 2 bases and J by 3 bases, and 9 bases separated the two germline ends. From germline, CDR1 is LNHNV and CDR2 YYDKDF (reference sequence). The CDR3 totals 14 residues. The CDR3 DNA sequence: TGTGCCACCAGCAGACGGACAGCGACAGATACGCAGTATTTT. This translates into CATSRRTATDTQYF.

The rearrangement joins TRBV15 to TRBJ2-7; D is unclear. V lost 0 bases, J lost 3 bases, and 6 bases lay in between. Germline V gene data show CDR1 as LNHNV and CDR2 as YYDKDF (reference sequence). The CDR3 extends over 13 amino acids. CDR3: CATSRDFGYEQYF. Written as DNA, the CDR3 is TGTGCCACCAGCAGAGATTTCGGCTACGAGCAGTACTTC.

Notes on this clone: The same CDR3 also results from other DNA sequences found in this sample. The V and J genes are TRBV18 and TRBJ2-5; 8 nucleotides align to TRBD1. CDR3 length: 14 amino acids. With 3 bases clipped from V and 5 bases from J, the junction kept 5 bases outside the gene matches. The germline CDR1 and CDR2 sequences are KGHSH and LQKENI. CDR3 DNA sequence: TGTGCCAGCTCACCGTCGAGACAGGGGGAGACCCAGTACTTC. Protein product: CASSPSRQGETQYF.

This clone was seen once. The V gene is TRBV28, the J gene TRBJ2-7, with TRBD1 matching over 11 bases. Germline V CDR1 and CDR2: MDHEN, SYDVKM. This CDR3 has 14 amino acids. Losses at the gene ends were 5 bases for V and 5 bases for J; bases not matched to a gene: 5. As DNA, the CDR3 is TGTGCCAGCAGTCCCCGGACAGGGGGCGACGAGCAGTACTTC. It specifies CASSPRTGGDEQYF.

This chain uses TRBV29-1 with TRBJ2-2; the match to TRBD2 covers 9 bases. Germline-derived CDR1 and CDR2 are SQVTM and ANQGSEA. This CDR3 spans 16 amino acids. V dropped 6 bases and J dropped 3; count of bases not matched to a gene: 11. DNA for the CDR3: TGCAGCGTGAACGTCCCCGGGACTAGCTACACCGGGGAGCTGTTTTTT. This codes for CSVNVPGTSYTGELFF.

The rearrangement uses TRBV11-3 and TRBJ2-3; 7 positions match TRBD2. This CDR3 region has 15 residues. The germline CDR1 and CDR2 sequences are SGHNT and YENEEA. V trimming: 8 bases; J trimming: 3 bases; junction bases outside the gene matches: 11. The CDR3 region has the DNA TGTGCCAGCTCCCCCGGAGGGGAGGGGACAGATACGCAGTATTTT. This translates into CASSPGGEGTDTQYF.

V usage is TRBV27 and J usage is TRBJ1-5; D is possibly TRBD1 (6 bases). CDR1 and CDR2 from the germline V gene are MNHEY and SMNVEV (reference sequence). CDR3 size: 18 residues. V shed 4 bases and J shed 1 base, with 20 bases lying between them. CDR3 residues: CASSSLVGGLLSNQPQHF. The CDR3 DNA reads TGTGCCAGCAGTTCGCTAGTGGGGGGGCTTCTGAGCAATCAGCCCCAGCATTTT.

The chain employs TRBV7-9 and TRBJ2-5; 7 nucleotides line up with TRBD1. CDR3 size: 14 residues. The V gene's germline CDR1 is SEHNR and CDR2 FQNEAQ (reference sequence). With V trimmed by 5 bases and J by 0 bases, 3 bases remained unmatched. The CDR3, as DNA: TGTGCCAGCAGCCCGGACAGGTACCAAGAGACCCAGTACTTC. It encodes CASSPDRYQETQYF.

The gene calls are TRBV28 and TRBJ1-5; no definite D call. From germline, CDR1 is MDHEN and CDR2 SYDVKM. The CDR3 has 15 amino acids. Between the trimmed V and J ends, which lost 3 bases and 1 base, there was a span of 10 bases. The CDR3 DNA follows: TGTGCCAGCAGTTTCATGCGTACGAGCAATCAGCCCCAGCATTTT. Its translation: CASSFMRTSNQPQHF.

The rearrangement joins TRBV18 to TRBJ2-2; tentative D call: TRBD1 (6 bases). V lost 2 bases and J 5 bases, leaving 21 bases between the germline ends. Germline loops: CDR1 KGHSH, CDR2 LQKENI. This CDR3 spans 18 amino acids. CDR3 sequence reads: CASSPWIPAGVQTGELFF. CDR3 sequence (DNA): TGTGCCAGCTCACCATGGATCCCTGCAGGGGTCCAAACCGGGGAGCTGTTTTTT.

J is TRBJ1-5 and V is TRBV23-1; the D is unclear. TRBV23-1 is an open reading frame whose function is uncertain. The CDR3 is 11 amino acids. V was shortened by 3 bases and J by 6 bases, with 3 bases between the two germline ends. Here the CDR3 reads CASSQGQPQHF. The CDR3 DNA reads as TGCGCCAGCAGTCAGGGTCAGCCCCAGCATTTT.

V gene TRBV13 combines with J gene TRBJ2-7, with 9 bases matching TRBD2. CDR3 length equals 17 residues. Germline CDR1 PRHDT, CDR2 FYEKMQ (reference sequence). Trimming cost V 0 bases and J 1 base; bases outside gene matches: 7. DNA of the CDR3: TGTGCCAGCAGCTTAGGCAGGAGCGGGGGGAATTCCTACGAGCAGTACTTC. It is translated as CASSLGRSGGNSYEQYF.

The gene calls are TRBV28 and TRBJ1-4; 7 bases match TRBD1. The CDR3 is 14 residues long. After removal of 3 bases from V and 3 bases from J, the junction contained 1 base not matched to a gene. Germline-derived CDR1 and CDR2 are MDHEN and SYDVKM. The CDR3, as DNA: TGTGCCAGCAGTTTCAGGGGGTCTAATGAAAAACTGTTTTTT. This codes for CASSFRGSNEKLFF. The variable domain in full, with the rest retrieved from reference TRBV28 and TRBJ1-4, is DVKVTQSSRYLVKRTGEKVFLECVQDMDHENMFWYRQDPGLGLRLIYFSYDVKMKEKGDIPEGYSVSREKKERFSLILESASTNQTSMYLCASSFRGSNEKLFFGSGTQLSVL.

The rearrangement joins TRBV2 to TRBJ2-1; no reliable D call. CDR3 length equals 16 residues. V lost 0 bases to trimming and J lost 3 bases, with 12 bases between them. Germline lookup yields CDR1 SNHLY and CDR2 FYNNEI. CDR3 amino acids: CASSEAGISLYNEQFF. The CDR3 coding sequence is TGTGCCAGCAGTGAAGCGGGGATATCTCTCTACAATGAGCAGTTCTTC.

The DNA for the CDR3 is TGTGCCAGCAGCTTAGGACCTAACAATGAGCAGTTCTTC. Translating it yields CASSLGPNNEQFF. The chain couples TRBV11-3 to TRBJ2-1; D is uncertain. This CDR3 is 13 amino acids long. V was clipped by 1 base and J by 5 bases, with 6 bases between them. Germline CDR1 and CDR2: SGHNT and YENEEA.

The rearrangement joins TRBV5-5 to TRBJ1-2, with D perhaps TRBD1 (5 bases). The germline V gene has CDR1 SGHKS and CDR2 YYEKEE (reference sequence). The length of the CDR3 is 13 residues. The V end lost 3 bases, the J end lost 1 base, and 7 bases lay between the germline ends. The CDR3 region is CASSSGGNYGYTF. The CDR3, as DNA: TGTGCCAGCAGCTCTGGGGGTAACTATGGCTACACCTTC.